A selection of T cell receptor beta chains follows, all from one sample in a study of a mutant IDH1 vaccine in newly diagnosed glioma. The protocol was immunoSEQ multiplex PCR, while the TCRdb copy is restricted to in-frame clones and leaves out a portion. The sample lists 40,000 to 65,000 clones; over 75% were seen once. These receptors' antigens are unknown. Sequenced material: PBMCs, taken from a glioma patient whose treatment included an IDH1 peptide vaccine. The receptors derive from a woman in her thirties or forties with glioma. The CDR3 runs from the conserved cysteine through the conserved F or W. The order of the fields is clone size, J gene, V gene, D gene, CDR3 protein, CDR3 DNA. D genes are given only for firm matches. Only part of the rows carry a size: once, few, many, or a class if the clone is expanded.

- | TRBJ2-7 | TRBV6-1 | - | CASSEYTAAYEQYF | TGTGCCAGCAGTGAATACACAGCCGCCTACGAGCAGTACTTC
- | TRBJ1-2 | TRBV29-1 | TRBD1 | CSVPGDRVTGDYGYTF | TGCAGCGTTCCGGGGGACAGGGTCACTGGTGACTATGGCTACACCTTC
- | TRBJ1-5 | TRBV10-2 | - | CASSERAGSDQPQHF | TGCGCCAGCAGTGAGCGGGCAGGGAGTGATCAGCCCCAGCATTTT
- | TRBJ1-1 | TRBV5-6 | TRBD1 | CASSARQGANTEAFF | TGTGCCAGCAGCGCCCGACAGGGGGCGAACACTGAAGCTTTCTTT
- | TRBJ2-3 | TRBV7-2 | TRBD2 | CGASGGRGDTQYF | TGCGGAGCGAGCGGGGGGCGGGGAGATACGCAGTATTTT
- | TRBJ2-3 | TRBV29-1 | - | CSVETRPRTDTQYF | TGCAGCGTTGAGACCCGGCCCCGCACAGATACGCAGTATTTT
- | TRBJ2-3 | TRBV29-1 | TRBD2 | CSANNGLAGTDTQYF | TGCAGCGCGAATAACGGACTAGCGGGGACGGATACGCAGTATTTT
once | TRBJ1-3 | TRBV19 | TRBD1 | CASSYIDARGVSGNTIYF | TGTGCCAGTAGTTACATAGACGCCAGGGGGGTATCCGGAAACACCATATATTTT
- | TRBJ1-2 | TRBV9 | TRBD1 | CASSVQGASGYTF | TGTGCCAGCAGCGTACAGGGGGCGTCTGGCTACACCTTC
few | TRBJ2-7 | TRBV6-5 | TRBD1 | CASNLRRQGSYEQYF | TGTGCCAGCAACCTCCGGAGACAGGGATCCTACGAGCAGTACTTC
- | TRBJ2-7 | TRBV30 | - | CAWIDTYEQYF | TGTGCCTGGATTGACACCTACGAGCAGTACTTC
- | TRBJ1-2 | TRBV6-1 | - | CASGVFGGYTF | TGTGCCAGCGGTGTATTCGGTGGCTACACCTTC
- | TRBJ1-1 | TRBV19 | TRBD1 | CASSIQGVMNTEAFF | TGTGCCAGTAGTATCCAGGGGGTGATGAACACTGAAGCTTTCTTT
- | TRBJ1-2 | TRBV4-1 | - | CASRGRAEYGYTF | TGCGCCAGCAGGGGCAGGGCGGAGTATGGCTACACCTTC
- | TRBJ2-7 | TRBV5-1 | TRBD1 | CASSSTGDPSYEQYF | TGCGCCAGCAGCTCGACAGGGGACCCCTCCTACGAGCAGTACTTC
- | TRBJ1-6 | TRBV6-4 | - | CASSRSPGYNSPLHF | TGTGCCAGCAGTCGATCCCCAGGTTATAATTCACCCCTCCACTTT
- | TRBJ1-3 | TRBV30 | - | CAWSVVSNTIYF | TGTGCCTGGAGTGTCGTATCAAACACCATATATTTT
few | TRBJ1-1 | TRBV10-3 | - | CAISEGPTEAFF | TGTGCCATCAGTGAGGGGCCCACTGAAGCTTTCTTT
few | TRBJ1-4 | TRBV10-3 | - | CASWPGGAAGGATNEKLFF | TGTGCCTCATGGCCTGGGGGGGCCGCCGGGGGTGCAACTAATGAAAAACTGTTTTTT
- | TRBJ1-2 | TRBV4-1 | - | CASSQVGLVNYGYTF | TGCGCCAGCAGCCAAGTCGGTCTCGTCAACTATGGCTACACCTTC
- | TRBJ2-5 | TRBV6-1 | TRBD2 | CANGLAGPPWTQYF | TGTGCCAACGGACTAGCGGGGCCTCCGTGGACCCAGTACTTC
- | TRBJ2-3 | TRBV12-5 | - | CASGPPGQGGNTQYF | TGTGCTAGTGGTCCCCCCGGACAGGGAGGGAATACGCAGTATTTT
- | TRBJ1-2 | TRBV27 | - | CASLDSRTYGYTF | TGTGCCAGCCTCGACAGCCGCACTTATGGCTACACCTTC
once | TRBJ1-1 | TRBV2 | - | CASSEGGGVNTEAFF | TGTGCCAGCAGTGAGGGAGGGGGGGTGAACACTGAAGCTTTCTTT
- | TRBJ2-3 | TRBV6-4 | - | CASSDSGASSTDTQYF | TGTGCCAGCAGTGACTCGGGGGCTTCTAGCACAGATACGCAGTATTTT
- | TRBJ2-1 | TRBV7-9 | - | CASSLGNEQFF | TGTGCCAGCAGCTTAGGAAATGAGCAGTTCTTC
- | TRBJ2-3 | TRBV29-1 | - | CSVEFSGDTQYF | TGCAGCGTTGAATTTTCGGGAGATACGCAGTATTTT
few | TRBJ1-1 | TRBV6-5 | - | CASSSPASLKAFF | TGTGCCAGCAGTTCTCCCGCTTCCTTGAAAGCTTTCTTT
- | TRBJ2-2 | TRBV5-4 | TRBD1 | CASSSGTGGSGELFF | TGTGCCAGCAGCTCCGGGACAGGGGGGTCCGGGGAGCTGTTTTTT
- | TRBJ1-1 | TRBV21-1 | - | CASSKPAEINRVADTEAFF | TGTGCCAGCAGCAAACCCGCCGAAATAAACAGGGTGGCGGACACTGAAGCTTTCTTT
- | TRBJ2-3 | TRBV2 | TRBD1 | CASRGTGVVGTQYF | TGTGCCAGCAGGGGGACAGGGGTTGTCGGTACGCAGTATTTT
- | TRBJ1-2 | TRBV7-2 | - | CASSLGGANYGYTF | TGTGCCAGCAGCTTGGGCGGAGCTAACTATGGCTACACCTTC
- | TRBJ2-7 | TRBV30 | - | CAWGTSSYEQYF | TGTGCCTGGGGGACATCATCCTACGAGCAGTACTTC
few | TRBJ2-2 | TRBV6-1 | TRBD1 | CASKGQGMNTGELFF | TGTGCCAGCAAGGGACAGGGAATGAACACCGGGGAGCTGTTTTTT
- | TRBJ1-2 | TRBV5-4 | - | CASSLTRQQGYTF | TGTGCCAGCAGCTTGACCCGACAGCAAGGCTACACCTTC
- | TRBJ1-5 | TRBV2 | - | CASSESRGRVDQPQHF | TGTGCCAGCAGTGAGTCTCGAGGCAGGGTGGATCAGCCCCAGCATTTT
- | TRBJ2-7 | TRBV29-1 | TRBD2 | CSVVQIGLAGDYYEQYF | TGCAGCGTTGTTCAAATAGGACTAGCGGGGGATTACTACGAGCAGTACTTC
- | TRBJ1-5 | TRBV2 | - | CASKDSYSNQPQHF | TGTGCCAGTAAGGACAGCTATAGCAATCAGCCCCAGCATTTT
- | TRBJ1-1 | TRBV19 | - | CASITREGDEAFF | TGTGCCAGTATTACAAGGGAAGGGGATGAAGCTTTCTTT
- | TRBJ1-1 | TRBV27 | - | CASSRSVENTEAFF | TGTGCCAGCAGTCGCTCGGTCGAGAACACTGAAGCTTTCTTT
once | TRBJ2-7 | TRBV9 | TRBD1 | CASSDRRQGGLEEQYF | TGTGCCAGCAGCGATAGGAGACAGGGGGGGCTGGAAGAGCAGTACTTC
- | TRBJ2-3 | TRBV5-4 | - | CASREAVGTDTQYF | TGTGCCAGCAGGGAGGCAGTAGGCACAGATACGCAGTATTTT
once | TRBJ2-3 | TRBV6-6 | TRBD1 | CASSYDRVADTQYF | TGTGCCAGCAGTTATGACAGGGTGGCAGATACGCAGTATTTT
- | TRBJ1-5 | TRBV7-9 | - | CASSSTSDRNQPQHF | TGTGCCAGCAGCTCCACGTCGGACAGAAATCAGCCCCAGCATTTT
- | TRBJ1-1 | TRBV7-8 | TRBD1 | CASSPRDSLTEAFF | TGTGCCAGCAGCCCCCGGGACAGCCTTACTGAAGCTTTCTTT
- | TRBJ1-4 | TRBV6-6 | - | CASSSLQGSNEKLFF | TGTGCCAGCAGTTCCCTTCAGGGAAGTAATGAAAAACTGTTTTTT
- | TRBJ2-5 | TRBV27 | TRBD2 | CASSMRLAGISQETQYF | TGTGCCAGCAGCATGAGACTAGCGGGGATTTCCCAAGAGACCCAGTACTTC
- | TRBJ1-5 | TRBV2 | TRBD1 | CASRSGTGGNQPQHF | TGTGCCAGCAGGTCCGGGACAGGGGGCAATCAGCCCCAGCATTTT
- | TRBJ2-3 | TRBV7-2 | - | CASSARQARTTDTQYF | TGTGCCAGCAGCGCACGACAGGCCCGGACGACAGATACGCAGTATTTT
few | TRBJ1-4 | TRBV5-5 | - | CASSLGRFVNEKLFF | TGTGCCAGCAGCTTAGGACGGTTTGTCAATGAAAAACTGTTTTTT
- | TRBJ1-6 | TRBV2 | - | CASSEGQGNSPLHF | TGTGCCAGCAGTGAAGGGCAGGGAAATTCACCCCTCCACTTT
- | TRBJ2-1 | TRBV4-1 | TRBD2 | CASRDLSGGARNEQFF | TGCGCCAGCAGAGATCTTAGCGGGGGGGCGAGAAATGAGCAGTTCTTC
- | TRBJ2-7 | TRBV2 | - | CASSERLYEQYF | TGTGCCAGCAGTGAACGATTATACGAGCAGTACTTC
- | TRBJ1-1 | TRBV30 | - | CAWIAKGGTEAFF | TGTGCCTGGATTGCCAAGGGAGGCACTGAAGCTTTCTTT
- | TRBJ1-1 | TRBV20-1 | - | CSARGGGVVDF | TGCAGTGCTAGAGGAGGGGGGGTGGTGGACTTT
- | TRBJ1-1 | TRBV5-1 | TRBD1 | CASSLRGPSTEAFF | TGCGCCAGCAGCTTGAGGGGGCCAAGCACTGAAGCTTTCTTT
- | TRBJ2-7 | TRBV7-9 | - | CASSLSSVYEQYF | TGTGCCAGCAGCTTATCGTCGGTCTACGAGCAGTACTTC
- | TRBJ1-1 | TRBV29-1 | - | CSVLKGAMTEAFF | TGCAGCGTCCTGAAAGGGGCGATGACTGAAGCTTTCTTT
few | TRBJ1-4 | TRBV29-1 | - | CSVGHNEKLFF | TGCAGCGTTGGACACAATGAAAAACTGTTTTTT